In this sample, the clone carrying this TCR beta chain turned up many times. Its antigen is currently unknown. This CDR3 is also generated by other DNA sequences in the sample. Sorted-subset replicate PCRs used roughly 210 ng of genomic DNA. This amount corresponded to about 29,000 T cell genomes. Sequenced by immunoSEQ multiplex PCR; TCRdb stores in-frame clones only, minus some. Found here are roughly 330,000 clones, less than 85% of them singletons; the top ten hold 10% to 13%. This specimen comes from a study of shared clonotypes between healthy human individuals. Findings and limits, study-wide: It was anticipated that sequencing depth would influence how many clonotypes donors shared. Tissue TCR repertoires likely differ from these blood-only repertoires. Estimated richness was generally greater in naive than memory subsets.

Source material: memory CD4+ T cells sorted from blood. Regarding subset: CD45RA-negative fraction. The sequence came from a young man in good health.

For the CDR3, the DNA is TGTGCCTGGAGTGTACAGGGCGATCAGCCCCAGCATTTT. It translates to CAWSVQGDQPQHF. The gene calls are TRBV30 and TRBJ1-5; D perhaps matches TRBD1 (6 bases). V dropped 0 bases and J dropped 5 bases, with 8 bases sitting between them. The length of the CDR3 is 13 residues. Germline CDR1 and CDR2: GTSNPN and SVGIG (reference sequence).